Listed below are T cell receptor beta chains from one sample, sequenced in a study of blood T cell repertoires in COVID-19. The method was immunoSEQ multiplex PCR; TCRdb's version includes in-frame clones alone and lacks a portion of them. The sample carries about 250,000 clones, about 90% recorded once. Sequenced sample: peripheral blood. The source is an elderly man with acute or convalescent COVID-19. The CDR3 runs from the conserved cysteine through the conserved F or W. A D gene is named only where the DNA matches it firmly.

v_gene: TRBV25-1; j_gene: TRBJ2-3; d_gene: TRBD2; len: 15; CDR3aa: CASSPLAGGLNTQYF
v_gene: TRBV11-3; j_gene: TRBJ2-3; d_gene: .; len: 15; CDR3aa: CASRDTKSSTDTQYF
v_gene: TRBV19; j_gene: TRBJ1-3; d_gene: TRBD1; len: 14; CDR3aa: CASSVTGTGNTIYF
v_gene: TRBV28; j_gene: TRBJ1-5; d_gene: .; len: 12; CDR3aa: CASWSLNQPQHF
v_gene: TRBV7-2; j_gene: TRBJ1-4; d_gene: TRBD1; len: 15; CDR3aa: CASSSTGFTNEKLFF
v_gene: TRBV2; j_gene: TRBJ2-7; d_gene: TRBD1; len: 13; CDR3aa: CASSDRGRYEQYF
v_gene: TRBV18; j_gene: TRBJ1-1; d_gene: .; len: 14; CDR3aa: CASSPPEGGFEAFF
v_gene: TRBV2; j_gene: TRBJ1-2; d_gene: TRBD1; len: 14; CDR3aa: CASRSGGVGYGYTF
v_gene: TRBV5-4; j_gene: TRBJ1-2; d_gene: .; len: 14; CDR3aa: CASSQLQGNYGYTF
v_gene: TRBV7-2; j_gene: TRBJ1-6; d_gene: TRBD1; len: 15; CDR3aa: CASSLEGGTGRALHF
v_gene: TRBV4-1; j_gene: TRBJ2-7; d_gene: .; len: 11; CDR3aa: CASSQDLEQYF
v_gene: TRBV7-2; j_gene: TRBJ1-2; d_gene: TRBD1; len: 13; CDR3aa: CASSLDRGYGYTF
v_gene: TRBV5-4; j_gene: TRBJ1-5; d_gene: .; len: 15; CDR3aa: CASSLAPQSNQPQHF
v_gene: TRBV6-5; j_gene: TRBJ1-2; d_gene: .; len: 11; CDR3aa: CASRGLYGYTF
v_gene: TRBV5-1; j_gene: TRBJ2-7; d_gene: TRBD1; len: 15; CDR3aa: CASSWGKGGSYEQYF
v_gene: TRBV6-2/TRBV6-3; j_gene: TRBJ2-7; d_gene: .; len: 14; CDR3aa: CASSYAGSSYEQYF
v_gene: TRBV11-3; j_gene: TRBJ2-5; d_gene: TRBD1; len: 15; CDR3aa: CASSLGTGGGETQYF
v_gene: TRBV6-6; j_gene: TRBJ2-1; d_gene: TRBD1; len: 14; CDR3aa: CASKGTGEDNEQFF
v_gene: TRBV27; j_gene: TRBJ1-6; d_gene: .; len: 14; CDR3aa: CASRYGRENSPLHF
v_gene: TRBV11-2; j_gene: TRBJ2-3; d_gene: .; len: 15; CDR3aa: CASSLFDYTTDTQYF
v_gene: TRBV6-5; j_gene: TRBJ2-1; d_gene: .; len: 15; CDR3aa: CASKGLAEAYNEQFF
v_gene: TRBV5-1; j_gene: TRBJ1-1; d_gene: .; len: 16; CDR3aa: CASSLDTTGVNTEAFF
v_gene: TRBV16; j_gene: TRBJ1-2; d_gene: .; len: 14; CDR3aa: CASRRQSTSYGYTF
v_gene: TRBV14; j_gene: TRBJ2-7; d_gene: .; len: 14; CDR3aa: CASSQSAAGLEQYF
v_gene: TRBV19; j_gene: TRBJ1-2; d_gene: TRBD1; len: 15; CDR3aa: CASSIRPGQDYGYTF
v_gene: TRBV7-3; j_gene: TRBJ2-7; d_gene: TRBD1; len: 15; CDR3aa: CASSQLQGARYEQYF
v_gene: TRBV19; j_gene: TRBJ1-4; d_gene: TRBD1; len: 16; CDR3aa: CASSSGQGRANEKLFF